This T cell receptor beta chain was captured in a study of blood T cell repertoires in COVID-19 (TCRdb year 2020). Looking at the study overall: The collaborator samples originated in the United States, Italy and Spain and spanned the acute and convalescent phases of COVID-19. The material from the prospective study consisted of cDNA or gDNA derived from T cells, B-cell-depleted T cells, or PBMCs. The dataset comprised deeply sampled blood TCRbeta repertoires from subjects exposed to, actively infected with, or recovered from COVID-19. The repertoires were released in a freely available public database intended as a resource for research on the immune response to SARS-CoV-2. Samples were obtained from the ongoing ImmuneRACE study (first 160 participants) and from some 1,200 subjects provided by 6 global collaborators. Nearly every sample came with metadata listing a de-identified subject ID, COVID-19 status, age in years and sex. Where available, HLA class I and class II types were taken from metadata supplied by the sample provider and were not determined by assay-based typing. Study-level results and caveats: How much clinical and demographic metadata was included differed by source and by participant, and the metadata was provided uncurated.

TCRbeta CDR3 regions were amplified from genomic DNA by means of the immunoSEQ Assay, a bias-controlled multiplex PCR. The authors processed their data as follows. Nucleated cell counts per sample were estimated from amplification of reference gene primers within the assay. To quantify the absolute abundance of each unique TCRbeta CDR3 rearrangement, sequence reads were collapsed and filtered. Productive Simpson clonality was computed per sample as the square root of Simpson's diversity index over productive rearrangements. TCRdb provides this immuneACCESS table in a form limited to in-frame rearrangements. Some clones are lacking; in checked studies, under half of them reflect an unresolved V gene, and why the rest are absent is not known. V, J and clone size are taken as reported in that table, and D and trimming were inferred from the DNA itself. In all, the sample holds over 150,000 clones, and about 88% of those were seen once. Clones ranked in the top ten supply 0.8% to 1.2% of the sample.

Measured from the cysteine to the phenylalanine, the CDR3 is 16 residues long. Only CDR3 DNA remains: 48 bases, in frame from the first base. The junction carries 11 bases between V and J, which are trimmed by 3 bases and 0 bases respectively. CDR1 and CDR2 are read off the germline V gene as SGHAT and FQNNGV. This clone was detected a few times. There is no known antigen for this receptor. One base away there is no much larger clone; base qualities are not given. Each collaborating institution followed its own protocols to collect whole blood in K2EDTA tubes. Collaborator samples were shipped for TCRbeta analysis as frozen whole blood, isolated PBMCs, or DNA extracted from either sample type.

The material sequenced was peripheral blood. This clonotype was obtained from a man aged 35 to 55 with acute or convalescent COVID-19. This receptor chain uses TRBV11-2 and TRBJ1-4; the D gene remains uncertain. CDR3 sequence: CASSLLYGATNEKLFF. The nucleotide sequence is TGTGCCAGCAGCTTGCTTTACGGGGCAACTAATGAAAAACTGTTTTTT.